Each of the 2 T cell receptor beta chains below was sequenced from the same sample in a study of cytomegalovirus exposure and HLA in healthy donors. Assay used: immunoSEQ multiplex PCR; TCRdb lists only in-frame clones, some missing. The sample has 200,000 to 250,000 clones; over 80% are singletons. Material: PBMCs. The receptor source for this set is a young woman in good health and CMV-seronegative.

The J gene is TRBJ1-1, the V gene TRBV30; D may be TRBD1 (5 bases). CDR3 length equals 14 residues. V was trimmed by 4 bases and J by 1 base, leaving 13 bases between them. Germline loops: CDR1 GTSNPN, CDR2 SVGIG (reference sequence). The CDR3 nucleotides read TGTGCCTGGAAAGGGGACCCTGGGAACACTGAAGCTTTCTTT. Protein: CAWKGDPGNTEAFF.

The rearrangement links TRBV5-1 to TRBJ2-1, with D tentatively TRBD2 (5 bases). V lost 0 bases and J 5 bases, leaving 9 bases between the germline ends. The CDR3 spans 14 residues. From germline, CDR1 is SGHRS and CDR2 YFSETQ. CDR3 nucleotides: TGCGCCAGCAGCTTGGGGACTCGCGACAATGAGCAGTTCTTC. It encodes CASSLGTRDNEQFF.